A single sample gave rise to the 7 T cell receptor beta chains below, sequenced in a study of shared clonotypes between healthy human individuals. Measured with immunoSEQ multiplex PCR; TCRdb has only the in-frame clones, and not every one. The profile shows about 1 million clones, about 75% of them singletons. The sample taken for sequencing was memory CD4+ T cells sorted from blood. Subset noted: CD45RA-negative fraction. The origin of the receptors is a man aged 18 to 29 in good health.

V gene TRBV15 combines with J gene TRBJ2-3; 7 bases match TRBD2. The CDR3 has 13 residues. Germline assignment: CDR1 LNHNV and CDR2 YYDKDF (reference sequence). V dropped 1 base and J dropped 8; count of bases not matched to a gene: 3. CDR3 sequence reads: CATSRGTGGTQYF. The CDR3 DNA reads TGTGCCACCAGCAGAGGGACGGGGGGTACGCAGTATTTT.

The chain uses TRBV7-3 and TRBJ1-6; D not certain. CDR3 size: 16 residues. Germline V gene sequence: CDR1 SGHTA, CDR2 FQGTGA. Trimming removed 0 bases at V and 6 bases at J, with 12 bases between. The CDR3: CASSLTGRQTNSPLHF. The CDR3 DNA reads as TGTGCCAGCAGCTTAACGGGGAGGCAGACTAATTCACCCCTCCACTTT.

This clone was seen a few times. The V and J genes are TRBV30 and TRBJ1-1, with TRBD1 as a possible D gene (5 bases). V was trimmed by 0 bases and J by 3 bases, leaving 8 bases between them. The CDR3 spans 13 residues. Germline CDR1 is GTSNPN and CDR2 is SVGIG (reference sequence). The CDR3 DNA follows: TGTGCCTGGAGTGTACAGGACTACACTGAAGCTTTCTTT. Amino acids: CAWSVQDYTEAFF.

The V and J genes are TRBV6-1 and TRBJ2-5; tentatively, D is TRBD1 (6 bases). The CDR3 covers 15 residues. Germline V gives CDR1 MNHNS, CDR2 SASEGT. Trimming shortened V by 5 bases and J by 2 bases, and 15 bases separated the two germline ends. The CDR3 DNA sequence: TGTGCCAGCAGTAAACAGGGTGGTGGTCAAGAGACCCAGTACTTC. Protein product: CASSKQGGGQETQYF.

A word on this clone: The DNA is left out, because the CDR3 cannot be placed on it with certainty; the CDR3 is given as TCRdb lists it. The chain combines TRBV30 with TRBJ2-1; no check of the table's D call, TRBD1, against the DNA was made. In germline, CDR1 is GTSNPN, CDR2 SVGIG (reference sequence). Ends included, the CDR3 has 12 residues. This CDR3 is CAWSVGQGSWLF.

This clone was seen only once. The rearrangement joins TRBV6-5 to TRBJ2-7, with D possibly being TRBD2 (6 bases). V shed 5 bases and J shed 0 bases, with 11 bases lying between them. This CDR3 spans 14 amino acids. Germline CDR1 reads MNHEY; CDR2 reads SVGAGI. CDR3 sequence: CASSAGGVSYEQYF. CDR3 in DNA: TGTGCCAGCAGTGCCGGCGGGGTCTCCTACGAGCAGTACTTC.

Written as DNA, the CDR3 is TGTGCCAGCAGCAAACAGGGGAATTGGGACACTGAAGCTTTCTTT. Encoded protein: CASSKQGNWDTEAFF. This chain links TRBV6-6 with TRBJ1-1; 7 positions agree with TRBD1. Germline V gene data show CDR1 as MNHNY and CDR2 as SVGAGI (reference sequence). The CDR3 covers 15 residues. Trimming took 6 bases from V and 3 from J; bases not matched to a gene: 10.